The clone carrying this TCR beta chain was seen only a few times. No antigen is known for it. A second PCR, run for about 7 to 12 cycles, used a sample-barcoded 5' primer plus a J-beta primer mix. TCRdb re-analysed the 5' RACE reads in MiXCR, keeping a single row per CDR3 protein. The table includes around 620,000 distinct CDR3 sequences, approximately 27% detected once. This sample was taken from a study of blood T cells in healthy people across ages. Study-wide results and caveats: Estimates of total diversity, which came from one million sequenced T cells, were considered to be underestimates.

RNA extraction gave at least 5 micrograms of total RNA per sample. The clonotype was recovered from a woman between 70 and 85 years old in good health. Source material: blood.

The CDR3 loop reads CASSYRDDSYNEQFF. DNA of the CDR3: TGTGCCAGCAGCTACCGGGACGACTCCTACAATGAGCAGTTCTTC. This rearrangement joins TRBV9 to TRBJ2-1; either TRBD1 or TRBD2 may fit D (5 bases each). The germline V and J ends were trimmed by 4 bases and 0 bases, with 11 bases remaining between them. The CDR3 is 15 amino acids. Germline CDR1 SGDLS, CDR2 YYNGEE.